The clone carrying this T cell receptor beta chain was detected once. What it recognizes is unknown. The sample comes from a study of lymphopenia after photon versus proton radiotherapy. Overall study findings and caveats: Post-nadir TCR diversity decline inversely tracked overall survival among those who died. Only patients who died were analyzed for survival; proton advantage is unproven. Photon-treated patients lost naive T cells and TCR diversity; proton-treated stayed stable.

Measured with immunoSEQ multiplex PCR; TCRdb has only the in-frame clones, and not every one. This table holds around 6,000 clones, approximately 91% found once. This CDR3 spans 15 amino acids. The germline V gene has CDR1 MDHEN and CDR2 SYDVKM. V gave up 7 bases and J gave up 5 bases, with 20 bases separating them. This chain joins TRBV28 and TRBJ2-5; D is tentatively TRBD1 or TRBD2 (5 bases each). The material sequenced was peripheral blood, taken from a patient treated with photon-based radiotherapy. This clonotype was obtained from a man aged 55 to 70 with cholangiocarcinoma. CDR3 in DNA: TGTGCCAGCATTGGGGGATCTACGGTTTTGGAGACCCAGTACTTC. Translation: CASIGGSTVLETQYF. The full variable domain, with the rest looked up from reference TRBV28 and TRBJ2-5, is DVKVTQSSRYLVKRTGEKVFLECVQDMDHENMFWYRQDPGLGLRLIYFSYDVKMKEKGDIPEGYSVSREKKERFSLILESASTNQTSMYLCASIGGSTVLETQYFGPGTRLLVL.